This T cell receptor (beta chain) was recovered during a study of technical replicates of blood from several donors. Assay: immunoSEQ multiplex PCR; the TCRdb copy retains only in-frame clones and omits some. The sample lists 100,000 or so clones, 95% seen once, with 0.2% to 0.25% in the top ten. The CDR3 length is 16 residues. The chain combines TRBV21-1 with TRBJ2-7; the table's D gene call, TRBD2, was not cross checked with the DNA. TRBV21-1 is a listed pseudogene. The sample taken for sequencing was T cells isolated from PBMCs. The origin of this receptor is a human donor in good health. The CDR3 DNA sequence: TGTGCCAGCAGCGCCCTAGCGGGAGGAAGGGACTACGAGCAGTACTTC. This gives the protein CASSALAGGRDYEQYF.